A single sample is the source of the 12 T cell receptor beta chains below, sequenced in a study of CD8 T cells in Susac syndrome. When the RNA was reverse transcribed, random hexamers were used with an input of roughly 0.45 to 1 ug. TCRdb ran MiXCR on the immunoSEQ multiplex PCR reads and lists one entry per CDR3 protein. The top ten hold about 0.41% of the sample, which has 75,000 to 95,000 distinct CDR3 sequences, approximately 93% seen once. The sequenced material came from CD8+ T cells from PBMCs. These receptors were taken from a human donor with Susac syndrome.

The rearrangement links TRBV27 to TRBJ1-2; a possible D gene is TRBD1 (6 bases). CDR3 length: 14 amino acids. Germline CDR1 reads MNHEY; CDR2 reads SMNVEV (reference sequence). V lost 5 bases to trimming and J lost 5 bases, with 15 bases between them. CDR3 DNA: TGTGCCAGCAGTACACAGGGTTTTAAGTATGGCTACACCTTC. Residues: CASSTQGFKYGYTF.

This clonotype was recorded once. The J gene is TRBJ2-1, the V gene TRBV6-5, with TRBD1 identical over 8 bases. V was clipped by 0 bases and J by 5 bases; unmatched bases: 18. CDR1 MNHEY and CDR2 SVGAGI come from the germline V gene. This CDR3 region has 20 residues. In nucleotides, the CDR3 is TGTGCCAGCAGTTACTCGAAACGACCAAATCGGACAGGGAACCACAATGAGCAGTTCTTC. It encodes CASSYSKRPNRTGNHNEQFF.

The chain is built from TRBV7-8 and TRBJ2-1, with 7 bases aligning to TRBD2. Germline CDR1 is SGHVS and CDR2 is FQNEAQ. There are 17 residues in the CDR3. The J segment lost 10 bases and the V segment lost 1 base, leaving 16 bases of the junction unmatched. CDR3 DNA sequence: TGTGCCAGCAGCTTAGGAGGGGCGGGGGACCCACGAAGCGAGCAGTTCTTC. Translation: CASSLGGAGDPRSEQFF.

This sequence joins TRBV9 and TRBJ1-1; D is ambiguous. CDR1 is SGDLS, CDR2 YYNGEE, per germline. CDR3 size: 14 residues. With 3 bases removed from V and 1 base from J, the gap between germline ends came to 10 bases. In DNA form, the CDR3 reads TGTGCCAGCAGCGCTTGGACGGCGAACACTGAAGCTTTCTTT. This translates into CASSAWTANTEAFF.

The rearrangement links TRBV4-1 to TRBJ2-1, with 7 bases fitting TRBD1. The germline V gene encodes CDR1 MGHRA and CDR2 YSYEKL. The CDR3 covers 15 residues. Unmatched junction bases numbered 8, after V lost 5 bases and J lost 4 bases. The CDR3 reads CASSAGTDPYNEQFF. CDR3 nucleotides: TGCGCCAGCAGCGCTGGGACAGACCCGTACAATGAGCAGTTCTTC.

The V gene is TRBV27, the J gene TRBJ2-3; 7 bases map to TRBD2. Germline values: CDR1 MNHEY, CDR2 SMNVEV (reference sequence). This CDR3 contains 16 residues. Unmatched junction bases numbered 12, after V lost 7 bases and J lost 2 bases. CDR3 amino acids: CASKQEWREITDTQYF. CDR3 in DNA: TGTGCCAGCAAACAGGAGTGGCGGGAGATCACAGATACGCAGTATTTT.

This clonotype was detected once. Written as DNA, the CDR3 is TGTGCCAGCAGCCAAGATTTAACCGTGACCACTATCCCAAGGAATGAGCAGTTCTTC. This sequence encodes CASSQDLTVTTIPRNEQFF. This chain joins TRBV3-1 and TRBJ2-1; D gene ambiguous. V shed 0 bases and J shed 7 bases, with 25 bases lying between them. The CDR3 is 19 amino acids. Germline CDR1 LGHDT, CDR2 YNNKEL (reference sequence).

The chain couples TRBV4-1 to TRBJ2-1, with TRBD2 matching 7 bases. Germline CDR1 is MGHRA and CDR2 is YSYEKL. With 4 bases clipped from V and 2 bases from J, the junction kept 5 bases outside the gene matches. CDR3 length: 15 residues. The CDR3 region has the DNA TGCGCCAGCAGCCCGGCGGGGGTAGCCTACAATGAGCAGTTCTTC. This gives the protein CASSPAGVAYNEQFF.

The chain is built from TRBV7-2 and TRBJ2-5; D gene ambiguous. Germline loops: CDR1 SGHTA, CDR2 FQGNSA. CDR3 size: 12 residues. Trimming left V 5 bases short and J 3 bases short, with 7 bases between. The CDR3: CASSDPKETQYF. The DNA of the CDR3 is TGTGCCAGCAGCGATCCGAAAGAGACCCAGTACTTC.

The chain employs TRBV6-1 and TRBJ1-4, with a weak D call TRBD1 (6 bases). The V end lost 3 bases, the J end lost 7 bases, and 12 bases lay between the germline ends. The CDR3 has 14 amino acids. Germline-derived CDR1 and CDR2 are MNHNS and SASEGT. The CDR3 nucleotides read TGTGCCAGCAGTGATCTTCTGACAGGTGAAAAACTGTTTTTT. Translation: CASSDLLTGEKLFF.

The chain uses TRBV4-2 and TRBJ2-7; 14 positions agree with TRBD2. Germline assignment: CDR1 LGHNA and CDR2 YNFKEQ. The CDR3 runs to 15 residues. J lost 5 bases, V lost 4 bases, and 4 bases had no gene match. CDR3 residues: CASSPGLAGVNEQYF. DNA for the CDR3: TGTGCCAGCAGCCCGGGACTAGCGGGAGTCAACGAGCAGTACTTC.

The chain couples TRBV19 to TRBJ2-2; D gene ambiguous. CDR3 length: 12 amino acids. Trimming left V 5 bases short and J 3 bases short, with 4 bases between. Germline CDR1 LNHDA, CDR2 SQIVND (reference sequence). CDR3 coding DNA: TGTGCCAGTAGTCCCTACACCGGGGAGCTGTTTTTT. Its protein is CASSPYTGELFF. Using reference TRBV19 and TRBJ2-2 for the parts outside the CDR3, the full variable domain is DGGITQSPKYLFRKEGQNVTLSCEQNLNHDAMYWYRQDPGQGLRLIYYSQIVNDFQKGDIAEGYSVSREKKESFPLTVTSAQKNPTAFYLCASSPYTGELFFGEGSRLTVL.